These 25 T cell receptor beta chains were sequenced from one sample in a study of type 1 regulatory T cells. The study's findings and limits: Type 1 regulatory T cells had a more restricted TCR repertoire than non-type 1 regulatory T cells.

Their specific antigens are unknown. TCRdb re-derived calls from the reads in MiXCR, one entry per CDR3 protein. The repertoire holds fewer than 80,000 distinct CDR3 sequences, with roughly 20% as singletons. Sequencing was carried out using cultured type 1 regulatory T (Tr1) cells, either the whole culture or a sorted fraction (not recorded which). The receptors stem from a human donor in good health.

The CDR3 is CAISEEKTQYF. DNA of the CDR3: TGTGCCATCAGCGAAGAAAAGACCCAGTACTTC. The chain couples TRBV10-3 to TRBJ2-5, with D unresolved. Germline CDR1 and CDR2: ENHRY and SYGVKD. Trimming removed 6 bases at V and 6 bases at J, with 8 bases between. The CDR3 spans 11 residues.

This chain links TRBV20-1 with TRBJ2-5, with TRBD1 identical over 9 bases. The V gene end was trimmed by 5 bases and the J gene end by 7 bases; junction bases not matched to a gene: 5. CDR3 length equals 12 residues. Looked up from germline, CDR1 is DFQATT and CDR2 is SNEGSKA (reference sequence). CDR3 loop: CSASDRGGTQYF. In DNA form, the CDR3 reads TGCAGTGCTTCGGACAGGGGAGGGACCCAGTACTTC.

The V gene is TRBV10-3, the J gene TRBJ2-5, with 14 bases matching TRBD2. Germline V CDR1 and CDR2: ENHRY, SYGVKD. CDR3 size: 14 residues. V lost 8 bases to trimming and J lost 6 bases; unmatched junction nucleotides: 5. In nucleotides, the CDR3 is TGTGCCATCGGGGGACTAGCGGGAGAACAGACCCAGTACTTC. Protein sequence: CAIGGLAGEQTQYF.

The chain combines TRBV5-1 with TRBJ2-5; 9 nucleotides line up with TRBD2. Germline CDR1 is SGHRS and CDR2 is YFSETQ. The V gene end was trimmed by 4 bases and the J gene end by 4 bases; junction bases not matched to a gene: 8. This CDR3 comprises 15 residues. CDR3 amino acids: CASSPSGRLGETQYF. DNA for the CDR3: TGCGCCAGCAGCCCGAGCGGGAGGTTGGGAGAGACCCAGTACTTC.

The chain is built from TRBV6-1 and TRBJ2-1; D gene uncertain. V was shortened by 4 bases and J by 2 bases, with 6 bases between the two germline ends. Looked up from germline, CDR1 is MNHNS and CDR2 is SASEGT. This CDR3 comprises 13 residues. The CDR3 nucleotides are TGTGCCAGCAGTGGACACCCCTACAATGAGCAGTTCTTC. Amino acids: CASSGHPYNEQFF.

J is TRBJ2-7 and V is TRBV27; 11 nucleotides line up with TRBD2. There are 16 residues in the CDR3. V lost 3 bases and J lost 7; bases outside the gene matches: 11. Per germline, CDR1 MNHEY and CDR2 SMNVEV (reference sequence). The CDR3 DNA follows: TGTGCCAGCAGTTTTGATATTCTAGCGGGAGGCCGGGAGCAGTACTTC. Translation gives CASSFDILAGGREQYF.

The V and J genes are TRBV28 and TRBJ2-2; a possible D gene is TRBD2 (6 bases). Trimming removed 8 bases at V and 7 bases at J, with 11 bases between. CDR1 MDHEN and CDR2 SYDVKM come from the germline V gene. The CDR3 totals 12 residues. CDR3 region: CASAGSSGELFF. CDR3 nucleotides: TGTGCCAGCGCCGGGAGTAGCGGGGAGCTGTTTTTT.

The V call is TRBV3-1, the J call TRBJ2-7, with D perhaps TRBD1 or TRBD2 (7 bases each). Germline CDR1 reads LGHDT; CDR2 reads YNNKEL (reference sequence). With 4 bases removed from V and 4 bases from J, the gap between germline ends came to 11 bases. CDR3 length: 13 residues. The CDR3 nucleotides read TGTGCCAGCAGCCGACAGGGAGGGTACGAGCAGTACTTC. Protein product: CASSRQGGYEQYF.

With regard to this clonotype: The junction and the germline gene differ at one end; a read error may be behind it. V and J are TRBV12-3 or TRBV12-4 and TRBJ2-7; D uncertain. CDR3 length: 12 residues. CDR3 sequence: CASSLNGRERYF. CDR3 bases: TGTGCCAGCAGTTTAAATGGAAGAGAGCGGTACTTC.

The chain couples TRBV12-3 or TRBV12-4 to TRBJ1-1, with a weak D call TRBD1 (5 bases). The ends were cut back, 7 bases at V and 1 base at J, with 19 bases in the middle. This CDR3 is 16 amino acids long. This chain's CDR3 is CASTPRARGENTEAFF. CDR3 nucleotide sequence: TGTGCCAGCACTCCCCGCGCGCGGGGGGAGAACACTGAAGCTTTCTTT.

Many counts were recorded for this clonotype. The J gene is TRBJ1-5, the V gene TRBV7-6; 7 nucleotides match TRBD1. The germline V gene encodes CDR1 SGHVS and CDR2 FNYEAQ. This CDR3 comprises 12 residues. J lost 7 bases, V lost 9 bases, and 6 bases had no gene match. Written as DNA, the CDR3 is TGTGCCAGTTCGGACAGGAGCCAGCCCCAGCATTTT. The encoded protein is CASSDRSQPQHF.

This clonotype was seen a handful of times. The rearrangement joins TRBV6-2 or TRBV6-3 to TRBJ2-2; D call uncertain. Trimming cost V 8 bases and J 2 bases, with 6 bases left between them. Germline-derived CDR1 and CDR2 are MNHEY and SVGEGT. The CDR3 extends over 12 amino acids. The CDR3 protein is CASSHNTGELFF. CDR3 DNA: TGTGCCAGCTCCCATAACACCGGGGAGCTGTTTTTT.

The chain links TRBV29-1 to TRBJ2-1, with TRBD2 matching over 10 bases. Per germline, CDR1 SQVTM and CDR2 ANQGSEA. CDR3 size: 14 residues. V shed 5 bases, J shed 13 bases, and the junction held 14 bases outside the gene matches. The CDR3 reads CSVLWGITSGDQFF. CDR3 bases: TGCAGCGTTTTGTGGGGGATTACTAGCGGGGACCAGTTCTTC.

The chain joins TRBV5-1 to TRBJ2-2, with TRBD1 as a possible D gene (5 bases). Germline V CDR1 and CDR2: SGHRS, YFSETQ. The CDR3 sequence is 15 residues long. Deletions cut 4 bases from V and 3 bases from J, with 13 bases between. CDR3 DNA sequence: TGCGCCAGCAGCCCGGGTGACAGATACACCGGGGAGCTGTTTTTT. Residues: CASSPGDRYTGELFF.

V is TRBV18 and J is TRBJ2-2; the match to TRBD1 covers 9 bases. This CDR3 has 15 residues. The germline V gene has CDR1 KGHSH and CDR2 LQKENI. V was clipped by 3 bases and J by 4 bases; unmatched bases: 3. The CDR3 protein is CASSPGQGATGELFF. DNA for the CDR3: TGTGCCAGCTCACCGGGACAGGGCGCCACCGGGGAGCTGTTTTTT.

This clonotype was seen a few times. The V call is TRBV20-1, the J call TRBJ2-7; no reliable D call. The CDR3 runs to 13 residues. The germline V and J ends were trimmed by 1 base and 6 bases, with 13 bases remaining between them. Looked up from germline, CDR1 is DFQATT and CDR2 is SNEGSKA (reference sequence). In DNA, the CDR3 is TGCAGTGCTAGAGGCCCATCCCGGGTCGAGCAGTACTTC. This translates into CSARGPSRVEQYF.

This clonotype has a count of ten or more. This sequence joins TRBV18 and TRBJ2-7; no reliable D call. The CDR3 has 12 amino acids. Germline CDR1 reads KGHSH; CDR2 reads LQKENI. V shed 3 bases and J shed 5 bases, with 8 bases lying between them. The CDR3 is CASSPSYDEQYF. For the CDR3, the DNA is TGTGCCAGCTCACCCTCGTACGACGAGCAGTACTTC.

This clonotype was seen repeatedly, ten times or more. The chain carries TRBV5-1 and TRBJ2-7; 9 nucleotides agree with TRBD2. V shed 0 bases, J shed 5 bases, and the junction held 3 bases outside the gene matches. Germline CDR1 and CDR2: SGHRS and YFSETQ. This CDR3 spans 14 amino acids. The CDR3 nucleotides read TGCGCCAGCAGCTTGGTTAGCGGGAGTAACGAGCAGTACTTC. It yields the protein CASSLVSGSNEQYF.

A few counts support this clonotype. V and J are TRBV5-5 and TRBJ2-3, with D possibly called TRBD1 or TRBD2 (5 bases each). V lost 0 bases and J lost 1, with 9 bases in between. Germline V CDR1 and CDR2: SGHKS, YYEKEE (reference sequence). The CDR3 sequence is 15 residues long. CDR3 sequence: CASSLEGRRTDTQYF. Written as DNA, the CDR3 is TGTGCCAGCAGCTTGGAGGGGAGACGCACAGATACGCAGTATTTT.

This clonotype was observed many times. This chain joins TRBV5-1 and TRBJ2-1, with D perhaps given as TRBD1 or TRBD2 (5 bases each). This CDR3 spans 14 amino acids. V was clipped by 6 bases and J by 0 bases, with 10 bases between them. Germline-derived CDR1 and CDR2 are SGHRS and YFSETQ. The CDR3 loop is CASKRDVSYNEQFF. In DNA form, the CDR3 reads TGCGCCAGCAAGAGGGACGTCTCCTACAATGAGCAGTTCTTC.

This clonotype was observed at least ten times. The chain uses TRBV28 and TRBJ2-7; the match to TRBD2 covers 14 bases. CDR1 and CDR2 (germline): MDHEN, SYDVKM. The CDR3 has 14 amino acids. The CDR3 region has the DNA TGTGCGAGCGGGACTAGCGGGAGTAGCTACGAGCAGTACTTC. Translation gives CASGTSGSSYEQYF. Combining the CDR3 with reference TRBV28 and TRBJ2-7 gives the whole variable domain DVKVTQSSRYLVKRTGEKVFLECVQDMDHENMFWYRQDPGLGLRLIYFSYDVKMKEKGDIPEGYSVSREKKERFSLILESASTNQTSMYLCASGTSGSSYEQYFGPGTRLTVT.

A few counts support this clonotype. As DNA, the CDR3 is TGCGCCAGCAGCTTGGGGGGTACTGACCTAGCCAAAAACATTCAGTACTTC. The encoded protein is CASSLGGTDLAKNIQYF. The J gene is TRBJ2-4, the V gene TRBV5-1, with D unresolved. V was shortened by 0 bases and J by 0 bases, with 13 bases between the two germline ends. The CDR3 runs to 17 residues. From germline, CDR1 is SGHRS and CDR2 YFSETQ.

The chain has TRBV24-1 and TRBJ2-1; D is ambiguous. The CDR3 runs to 16 residues. Germline CDR1 reads KGHDR; CDR2 reads SFDVKD. Trimming left V 5 bases short and J 7 bases short, with 20 bases between. This CDR3 reads CATSGKKAKAPNEQFF. CDR3 nucleotide sequence: TGTGCCACCAGTGGGAAAAAGGCCAAGGCCCCAAATGAGCAGTTCTTC.

This clonotype was counted only a few times. The rearrangement uses TRBV18 and TRBJ2-1; possibly TRBD2 for D (6 bases). The CDR3 totals 17 residues. Germline V gene lookup returns CDR1 KGHSH and CDR2 LQKENI. The V end lost 0 bases, the J end lost 3 bases, and 15 bases lay between the germline ends. The CDR3, as DNA: TGTGCCAGCTCACCACCGATGGGCGGGAACAGCTACAATGAGCAGTTCTTC. Translation: CASSPPMGGNSYNEQFF. Full variable domain (rest looked up from reference TRBV18 and TRBJ2-1): NAGVMQNPRHLVRRRGQEARLRCSPMKGHSHVYWYRQLPEEGLKFMVYLQKENIIDESGMPKERFSAEFPKEGPSILRIQQVVRGDSAAYFCASSPPMGGNSYNEQFFGPGTRLTVL.

This clonotype was seen ten or more times. The V gene is TRBV9, the J gene TRBJ2-3; D is unclear. This CDR3 comprises 12 residues. Trimming removed 0 bases from V and 5 bases from J, with 4 bases in between. CDR1 is SGDLS, CDR2 YYNGEE, per germline. The CDR3 sequence is CASSVVGDTQYF. CDR3 nucleotide sequence: TGTGCCAGCAGCGTAGTAGGAGATACGCAGTATTTT. The variable domain in full, with the rest retrieved from reference TRBV9 and TRBJ2-3, is DSGVTQTPKHLITATGQRVTLRCSPRSGDLSVYWYQQSLDQGLQFLIQYYNGEERAKGNILERFSAQQFPDLHSELNLSSLELGDSALYFCASSVVGDTQYFGPGTRLTVL.